One and the same sample provided the 25 T cell receptor beta chains below, sequenced in a study of CD8+CD57+ T cells in acquired aplastic anemia (dated by TCRdb to 2017 to 2018). Sequencing was carried out with an Illumina HiSeq 2000. TCR beta VDJ combination and CDR3 sequence profiling used genomic DNA as the template. The public sequencing data were trimmed at Q25 with fastp and processed into clonotypes with MiXCR by TCRdb, which kept only in-frame beta chains. Every entry covers one CDR3 protein and lists the most common genes and DNA from its rows. Present in this sample are around 200,000 distinct CDR3 sequences, around 63% of which were seen just once. The ten largest clones take up around 28% of the sample. Material: sorted CD4+, CD8+, or CD8+CD57+ T cells (not recorded which) from PBMCs. The source of these receptors is a human donor in good health.

This chain links TRBV7-3 with TRBJ2-5; 8 nucleotides line up with TRBD1. With 0 bases clipped from V and 2 bases from J, the junction kept 5 bases outside the gene matches. This CDR3 comprises 16 residues. Germline V lookup: CDR1 SGHTA, CDR2 FQGTGA. CDR3 region: CASSLTGQGSQETQYF. The CDR3 bases are TGTGCCAGCAGCTTAACTGGACAGGGCAGTCAAGAGACCCAGTACTTC.

This clonotype was counted many times. The V gene is TRBV6-1, the J gene TRBJ2-7; D is undetermined. The CDR3 sequence is 12 residues long. CDR1 is MNHNS and CDR2 is SASEGT in the germline V gene. The germline V and J ends were trimmed by 4 bases and 2 bases, with 6 bases remaining between them. CDR3 protein: CASSVPAYEQYF. CDR3 in DNA: TGTGCCAGCAGTGTTCCCGCCTACGAGCAGTACTTC.

Only a few counts were recorded for this clonotype. The chain links TRBV20-1 to TRBJ1-6; D may be TRBD1 (6 bases). The germline gives CDR1 DFQATT, CDR2 SNEGSKA (reference sequence). V shed 0 bases and J shed 7 bases, with 10 bases lying between them. CDR3 length equals 14 residues. The CDR3 DNA reads TGCAGTGCTAGAGATCTCCAGGGGAATTCACCCCTCCACTTT. Amino acid sequence: CSARDLQGNSPLHF.

The V call is TRBV19, the J call TRBJ1-6; D might be TRBD1 (5 bases). Germline CDR1 LNHDA, CDR2 SQIVND (reference sequence). Trimming took 9 bases from V and 8 from J, leaving 14 bases between them. This CDR3 spans 13 amino acids. For the CDR3, the DNA is TGTGCCAGCACCGGGACGGTCGATTCACCCCTCCACTTT. Its translation: CASTGTVDSPLHF.

The chain joins TRBV7-6 to TRBJ2-7; D is possibly TRBD1 (5 bases). Trimming removed 0 bases from V and 5 bases from J, with 14 bases in between. CDR1 and CDR2 from the germline V gene are SGHVS and FNYEAQ. The CDR3 covers 15 residues. The DNA of the CDR3 is TGTGCCAGCAGCTTAGCGCCGGGTCAGGGCGACGAGCAGTACTTC. Its protein product is CASSLAPGQGDEQYF.

This clonotype has only one observation. V and J are TRBV15 and TRBJ1-5; D not resolved. The germline V and J ends were trimmed by 0 bases and 0 bases, with 12 bases remaining between them. The germline V gene encodes CDR1 LNHNV and CDR2 YYDKDF (reference sequence). The CDR3 is 17 amino acids. CDR3 in amino acids: CATSRDRTVYSNQPQHF. In DNA form, the CDR3 reads TGTGCCACCAGCAGAGATCGGACGGTGTATAGCAATCAGCCCCAGCATTTT.

This clonotype was detected many times. The chain employs TRBV25-1 and TRBJ1-1; 11 bases line up with TRBD1. CDR1 and CDR2 (germline): MGHDK, SYGVNS. The V gene end was trimmed by 4 bases and the J gene end by 0 bases; junction bases not matched to a gene: 4. The CDR3 consists of 16 residues. CDR3 sequence reads: CASSARDRGMNTEAFF. The CDR3 region has the DNA TGTGCCAGCAGTGCCCGGGACAGGGGGATGAACACTGAAGCTTTCTTT.

The gene calls are TRBV29-1 and TRBJ2-7; a weak D match, TRBD2 (5 bases). Trimming left V 7 bases short and J 2 bases short, with 21 bases between. CDR3 length: 15 amino acids. The V gene's germline CDR1 is SQVTM and CDR2 ANQGSEA. CDR3 bases: TGCAGCGCCAGCAGCTGGGAGACACCAACCTACGAGCAGTACTTC. It encodes CSASSWETPTYEQYF.

The chain recombines TRBV4-1 with TRBJ2-7; TRBD1 might be the D (6 bases). The CDR3 spans 16 residues. V was trimmed by 3 bases and J by 0 bases, leaving 15 bases between them. Germline V lookup: CDR1 MGHRA, CDR2 YSYEKL. CDR3 nucleotides: TGCGCCAGCAGCCACGATAACGGGACACCCTCCTACGAGCAGTACTTC. Its protein is CASSHDNGTPSYEQYF.

This clonotype was counted once. V is TRBV2 and J is TRBJ2-5; D remains unclear. Trimming took off 9 bases at V and 11 bases at J, with 13 bases between the two ends. Per the germline V gene, CDR1 is SNHLY and CDR2 is FYNNEI. CDR3 size: 10 residues. CDR3 sequence: CASFGREQYF. DNA of the CDR3: TGTGCCAGTTTCGGCCGTGAGCAGTACTTC.

This clonotype was picked up many times. The chain employs TRBV5-6 and TRBJ1-5; D not certain. Germline loops: CDR1 SGHDT, CDR2 YYEEEE. The CDR3 contains 14 residues. Trimming removed 3 bases from V and 5 bases from J, with 12 bases in between. CDR3: CASSSGMGDQPQHF. The DNA of the CDR3 is TGTGCCAGCAGCTCCGGTATGGGAGATCAGCCCCAGCATTTT.

The rearrangement uses TRBV7-9 and TRBJ1-4, with D possibly matching TRBD1 (6 bases). Germline values: CDR1 SEHNR, CDR2 FQNEAQ (reference sequence). V dropped 1 base and J dropped 1 base, with 16 bases sitting between them. The CDR3 loop spans 18 amino acids. CDR3 coding DNA: TGTGCCAGCAGCTTAGTATCTCGGCAGGGGTTAACTAATGAAAAACTGTTTTTT. It codes for CASSLVSRQGLTNEKLFF.

As to this clonotype: The missing conserved phenylalanine or tryptophan at the end of this CDR3 makes a read error likely. Because the CDR3's place on the DNA is in doubt, the DNA is left out and the CDR3 is given as listed by TCRdb. This chain links TRBV7-8 with TRBJ1-3. Germline V gene data show CDR1 as SGHVS and CDR2 as FQNEAQ. The CDR3 spans 9 amino acids, including both terminal residues. CDR3 sequence reads: CASSLSASI.

This clonotype came up many times. The chain is built from TRBV27 and TRBJ2-7; D may be TRBD1 or TRBD2 (5 bases each). Germline CDR1 is MNHEY and CDR2 is SMNVEV (reference sequence). This CDR3 contains 14 residues. The V gene lost 2 bases and the J gene lost 1 base, with 9 bases spanning the gap. This CDR3 reads CASSLSWGSYEQYF. CDR3 bases: TGTGCCAGCAGTTTAAGCTGGGGGTCCTACGAGCAGTACTTC.

This clonotype came up many times. V and J are TRBV20-1 and TRBJ1-3; no clear D gene. V was trimmed by 3 bases and J by 3 bases, leaving 9 bases between them. This CDR3 comprises 13 residues. Germline V gene lookup returns CDR1 DFQATT and CDR2 SNEGSKA (reference sequence). The CDR3 is CSAREEIGNTIYF. The CDR3 coding sequence is TGCAGTGCTAGGGAGGAGATTGGAAACACCATATATTTT.

The chain has TRBV29-1 and TRBJ1-4, with D possibly TRBD1 on 5 matching bases. Trimming left V 8 bases short and J 7 bases short, with 17 bases between. The CDR3 runs to 13 residues. CDR1 is SQVTM and CDR2 is ANQGSEA in the germline V gene. DNA of the CDR3: TGCAGCTTCCTCAGGGTAGGGGTTGAAAAACTGTTTTTT. This gives the protein CSFLRVGVEKLFF.

This clonotype occurred many times. The chain has TRBV10-2 and TRBJ2-2, with TRBD2 matching 9 bases. The CDR3 consists of 15 residues. The V gene end was trimmed by 4 bases and the J gene end by 7 bases; junction bases not matched to a gene: 7. CDR1 WSHSY and CDR2 SAAADI come from the germline V gene. CDR3 region: CASSVSRGGNGELFF. CDR3 coding DNA: TGCGCCAGCAGTGTTTCGCGGGGGGGAAACGGGGAGCTGTTTTTT.

The chain uses TRBV20-1 and TRBJ1-1; possibly TRBD1 for D (5 bases). CDR1 is DFQATT, CDR2 SNEGSKA, per germline (reference sequence). The CDR3 runs 12 residues. Trimming shortened V by 1 base and J by 9 bases, and 12 bases separated the two germline ends. Written as DNA, the CDR3 is TGCAGTGCTAGAGTGTGGGGCATGCAAGCTTTCTTT. Translated: CSARVWGMQAFF.

V usage is TRBV5-1 and J usage is TRBJ2-1; 8 nucleotides align to TRBD1. This CDR3 region has 15 residues. V dropped 4 bases and J dropped 6; count of bases not matched to a gene: 9. Per germline, CDR1 SGHRS and CDR2 YFSETQ. CDR3 coding DNA: TGCGCCAGCAGCGTGACAGGGGCCTCTTTCAATGAGCAGTTCTTC. Its translation: CASSVTGASFNEQFF. Combining the CDR3 with reference TRBV5-1 and TRBJ2-1 gives the whole variable domain KAGVTQTPRYLIKTRGQQVTLSCSPISGHRSVSWYQQTPGQGLQFLFEYFSETQRNKGNFPGRFSGRQFSNSRSEMNVSTLELGDSALYLCASSVTGASFNEQFFGPGTRLTVL.

The chain links TRBV2 to TRBJ2-3; no reliable D call. The V end was cut by 3 bases, the J end by 7 bases, with 8 bases between. This CDR3 contains 12 residues. CDR1 and CDR2 (germline): SNHLY, FYNNEI. The CDR3 DNA sequence: TGTGCCAGCAGTGACAGAACCAATACGCAGTATTTT. Translating gives CASSDRTNTQYF.

The chain links TRBV29-1 to TRBJ2-1, with a tentative D call TRBD1 (5 bases). The CDR3 totals 17 residues. Germline V gene data show CDR1 as SQVTM and CDR2 as ANQGSEA. Trimming cost V 6 bases and J 8 bases, with 29 bases left between them. In DNA, the CDR3 is TGCAGCGTCCGACCAGACAGACATTCTAGGAATAGGGATGAGCAGTTCTTC. Amino acids: CSVRPDRHSRNRDEQFF.

To note about this clonotype: This could be a read error, since a much larger clone is one nucleotide away. The V call is TRBV28, the J call TRBJ1-1; 7 bases agree with TRBD1. Germline values: CDR1 MDHEN, CDR2 SYDVKM. The V and J ends lost 1 base and 10 bases, in that order; junction bases with no gene match: 12. The CDR3 has 15 residues. CDR3 loop: CASSLFVDRQGGAFF. The CDR3, as DNA: TGTGCCAGCAGTTTATTTGTAGACCGACAGGGTGGAGCTTTCTTT.

This chain joins TRBV9 and TRBJ2-5, with D hard to call. Trimming left V 5 bases short and J 5 bases short, with 13 bases between. Germline lookup yields CDR1 SGDLS and CDR2 YYNGEE. CDR3 size: 13 residues. The CDR3 here is CASSGPAWETQYF. CDR3 coding DNA: TGTGCCAGCAGTGGCCCCGCTTGGGAGACCCAGTACTTC.

This clonotype was counted once. The V and J genes are TRBV4-1 and TRBJ1-6; possible D gene TRBD1, 5 bases. Trimming stripped 0 bases from V and 9 bases from J, with 9 bases between. The CDR3 consists of 14 residues. In germline, CDR1 is MGHRA, CDR2 YSYEKL. For the CDR3, the DNA is TGCGCCAGCAGCCAAGAATCGGGACGTTCACCCCTCCACTTT. Its protein is CASSQESGRSPLHF.

Turning to this clonotype: This could be a read error, since a much larger clone is one nucleotide away. Written as DNA, the CDR3 is TGTGCCAGTAGTATGGAATTATACGGGGGGCGTCACGAGCAGTACTTC. It yields the protein CASSMELYGGRHEQYF. The rearrangement uses TRBV19 and TRBJ2-7; weak D call: TRBD2 (7 bases). Germline-derived CDR1 and CDR2 are LNHDA and SQIVND (reference sequence). The CDR3 runs to 16 residues. Trimming left V 3 bases short and J 5 bases short, with 20 bases between.